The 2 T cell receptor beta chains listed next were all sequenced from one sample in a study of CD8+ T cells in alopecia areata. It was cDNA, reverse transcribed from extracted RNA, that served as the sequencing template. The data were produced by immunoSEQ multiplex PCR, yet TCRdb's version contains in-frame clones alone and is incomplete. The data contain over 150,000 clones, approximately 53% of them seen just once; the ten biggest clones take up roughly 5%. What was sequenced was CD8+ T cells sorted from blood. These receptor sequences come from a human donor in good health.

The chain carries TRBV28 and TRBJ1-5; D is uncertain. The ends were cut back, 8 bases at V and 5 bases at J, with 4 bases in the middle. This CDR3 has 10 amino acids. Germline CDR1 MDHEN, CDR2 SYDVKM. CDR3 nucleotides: TGTGCCAGCGGCTATCAGCCCCAGCATTTT. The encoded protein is CASGYQPQHF.

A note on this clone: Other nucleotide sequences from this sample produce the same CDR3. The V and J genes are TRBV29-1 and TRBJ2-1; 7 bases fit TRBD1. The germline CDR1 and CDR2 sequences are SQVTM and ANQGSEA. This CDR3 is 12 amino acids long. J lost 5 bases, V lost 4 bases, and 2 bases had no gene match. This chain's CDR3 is CSVAGTDNEQFF. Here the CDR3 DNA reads TGCAGCGTTGCCGGGACAGACAATGAGCAGTTCTTC.